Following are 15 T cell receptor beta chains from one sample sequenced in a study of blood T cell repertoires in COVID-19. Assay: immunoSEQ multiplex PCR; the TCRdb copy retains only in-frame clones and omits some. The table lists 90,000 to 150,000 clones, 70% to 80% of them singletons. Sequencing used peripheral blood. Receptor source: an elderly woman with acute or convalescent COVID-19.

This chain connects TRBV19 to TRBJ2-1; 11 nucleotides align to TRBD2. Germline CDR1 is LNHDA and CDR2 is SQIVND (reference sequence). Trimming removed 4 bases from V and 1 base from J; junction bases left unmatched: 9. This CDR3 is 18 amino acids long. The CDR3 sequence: CASSTTSTSGSSYNEQFF. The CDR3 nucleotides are TGTGCCAGTAGTACCACCTCAACTAGCGGGAGTTCCTACAATGAGCAGTTCTTC.

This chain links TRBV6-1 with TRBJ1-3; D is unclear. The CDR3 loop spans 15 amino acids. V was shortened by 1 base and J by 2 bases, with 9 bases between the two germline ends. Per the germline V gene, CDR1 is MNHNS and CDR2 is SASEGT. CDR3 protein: CASSEGRIPGNTIYF. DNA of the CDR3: TGTGCCAGCAGTGAAGGCAGGATCCCTGGAAACACCATATATTTT.

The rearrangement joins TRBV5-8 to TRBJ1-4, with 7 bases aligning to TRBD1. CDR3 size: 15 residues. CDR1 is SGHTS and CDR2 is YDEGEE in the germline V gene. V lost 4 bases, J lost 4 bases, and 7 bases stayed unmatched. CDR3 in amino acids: CASSPLDRLNEKLFF. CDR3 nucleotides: TGTGCCAGCAGCCCCCTGGACAGGCTTAATGAAAAACTGTTTTTT.

CDR3 nucleotides: TGTGCCAGCACAGGGCTTGACGAAAAACTGTTTTTT. This codes for CASTGLDEKLFF. J is TRBJ1-4 and V is TRBV6-6, with D possibly being TRBD1 (5 bases). Germline CDR1 reads MNHNY; CDR2 reads SVGAGI (reference sequence). V gave up 7 bases and J gave up 8 bases, with 11 bases separating them. The CDR3 sequence is 12 residues long.

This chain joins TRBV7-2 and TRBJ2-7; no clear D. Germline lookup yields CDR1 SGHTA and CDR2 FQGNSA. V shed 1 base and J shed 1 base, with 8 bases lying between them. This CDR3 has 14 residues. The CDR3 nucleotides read TGTGCCAGCAGCTTAGGGGCCGGATCCTACGAGCAGTACTTC. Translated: CASSLGAGSYEQYF.

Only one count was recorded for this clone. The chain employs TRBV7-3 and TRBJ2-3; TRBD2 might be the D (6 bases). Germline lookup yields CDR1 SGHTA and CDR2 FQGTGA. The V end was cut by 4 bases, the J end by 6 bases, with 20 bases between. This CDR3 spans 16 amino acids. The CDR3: CASSSGRDGPPDTQYF. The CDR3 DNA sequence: TGTGCCAGCAGCTCTGGGCGGGACGGCCCTCCCGATACGCAGTATTTT.

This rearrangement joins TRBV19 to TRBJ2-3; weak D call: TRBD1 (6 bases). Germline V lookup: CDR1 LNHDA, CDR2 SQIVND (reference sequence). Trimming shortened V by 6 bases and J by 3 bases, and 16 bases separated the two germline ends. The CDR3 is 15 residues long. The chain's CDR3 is CASSTLRGRTDTQYF. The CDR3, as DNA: TGTGCCAGTAGCACCCTCAGGGGAAGAACAGATACGCAGTATTTT.

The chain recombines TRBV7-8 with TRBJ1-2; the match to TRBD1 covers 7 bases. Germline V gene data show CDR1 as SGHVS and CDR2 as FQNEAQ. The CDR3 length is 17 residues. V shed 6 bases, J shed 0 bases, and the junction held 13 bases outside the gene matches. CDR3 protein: CASSSYGTETTNYGYTF. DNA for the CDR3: TGTGCCAGCAGTTCGTACGGGACAGAGACTACTAACTATGGCTACACCTTC.

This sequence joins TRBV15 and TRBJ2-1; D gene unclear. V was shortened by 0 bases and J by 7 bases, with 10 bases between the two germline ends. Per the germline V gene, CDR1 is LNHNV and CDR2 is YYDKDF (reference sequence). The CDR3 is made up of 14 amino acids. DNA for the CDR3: TGTGCCACCAGCAGAGATCTTAGAAGAAATGAGCAGTTCTTC. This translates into CATSRDLRRNEQFF.

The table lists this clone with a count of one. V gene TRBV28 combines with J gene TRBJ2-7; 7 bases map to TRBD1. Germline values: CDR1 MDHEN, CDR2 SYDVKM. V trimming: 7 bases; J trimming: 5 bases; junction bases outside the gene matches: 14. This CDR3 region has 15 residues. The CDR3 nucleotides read TGTGCCAGCACTATAAAGGGGGCATTCATCCACGAGCAGTACTTC. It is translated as CASTIKGAFIHEQYF.

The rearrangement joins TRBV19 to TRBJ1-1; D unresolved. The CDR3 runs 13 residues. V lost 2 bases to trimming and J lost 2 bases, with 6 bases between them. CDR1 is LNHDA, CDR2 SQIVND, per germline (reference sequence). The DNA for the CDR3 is TGTGCCAGTAGTATAAGTAGCAACACTGAAGCTTTCTTT. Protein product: CASSISSNTEAFF.

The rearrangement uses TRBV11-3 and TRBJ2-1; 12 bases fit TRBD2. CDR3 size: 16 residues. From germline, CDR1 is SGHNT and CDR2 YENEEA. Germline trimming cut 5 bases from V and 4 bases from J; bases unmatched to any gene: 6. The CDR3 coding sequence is TGTGCCAGCAGCAAACGACTAGCGGGAGTGTACAATGAGCAGTTCTTC. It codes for CASSKRLAGVYNEQFF.

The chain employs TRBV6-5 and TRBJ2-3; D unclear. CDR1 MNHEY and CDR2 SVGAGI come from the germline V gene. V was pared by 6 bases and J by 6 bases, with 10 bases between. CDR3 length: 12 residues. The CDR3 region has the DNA TGTGCCAGCAGCCGCACCCGGGATACGCAGTATTTT. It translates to CASSRTRDTQYF.

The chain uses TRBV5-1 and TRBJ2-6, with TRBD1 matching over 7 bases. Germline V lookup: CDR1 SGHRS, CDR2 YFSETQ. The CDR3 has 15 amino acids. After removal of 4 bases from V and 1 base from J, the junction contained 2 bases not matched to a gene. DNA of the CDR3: TGCGCCAGCAGCCTGACAGGGTCTGGGGCCAACGTCCTGACTTTC. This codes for CASSLTGSGANVLTF.

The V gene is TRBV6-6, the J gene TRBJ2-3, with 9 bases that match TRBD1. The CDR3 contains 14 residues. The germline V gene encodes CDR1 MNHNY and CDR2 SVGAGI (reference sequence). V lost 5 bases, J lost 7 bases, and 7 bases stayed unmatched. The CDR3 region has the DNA TGTGCCAGCAGTGCTGGACAGGGGCGAAATACGCAGTATTTT. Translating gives CASSAGQGRNTQYF.